This T cell receptor beta chain was identified in a study of cytomegalovirus exposure and HLA in healthy donors. This CDR3 region has 13 residues. Trimming took 0 bases from V and 4 from J, leaving 6 bases between them. In germline, CDR1 is LNHNV, CDR2 YYDKDF (reference sequence). The PCR contained 60 Vbeta and 13 Jbeta primers. Only in-frame clones appear in the TCRdb table, and some are missing; sequencing was by immunoSEQ multiplex PCR. The repertoire holds around 190,000 clones, with 82% as singletons. Study-wide results and caveats: According to an earlier analysis, most TCR beta V segments yielded productive rearrangements about 90% or about 30% of the time.

Regarding this clone: The antigen is undetermined.

This sequence originates from a woman in her fifties or sixties in good health and CMV-seronegative. V is TRBV15 and J is TRBJ1-2; D is undetermined. Input material: PBMCs. The CDR3 DNA sequence: TGTGCCACCAGCAGAGATAGAAGCTATGGCTACACCTTC. This encodes CATSRDRSYGYTF.